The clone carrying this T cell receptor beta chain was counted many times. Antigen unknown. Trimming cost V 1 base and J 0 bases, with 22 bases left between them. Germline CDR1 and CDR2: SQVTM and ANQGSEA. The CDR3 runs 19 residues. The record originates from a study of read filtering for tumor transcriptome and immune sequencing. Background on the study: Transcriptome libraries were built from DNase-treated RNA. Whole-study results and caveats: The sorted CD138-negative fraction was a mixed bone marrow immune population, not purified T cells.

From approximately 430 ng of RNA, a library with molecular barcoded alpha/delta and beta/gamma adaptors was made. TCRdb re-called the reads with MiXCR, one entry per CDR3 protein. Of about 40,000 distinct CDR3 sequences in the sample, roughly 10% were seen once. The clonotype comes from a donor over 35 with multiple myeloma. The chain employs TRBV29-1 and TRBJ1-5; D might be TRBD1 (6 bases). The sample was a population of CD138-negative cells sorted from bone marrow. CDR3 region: CSVEALKPDRTDSNQPQHF. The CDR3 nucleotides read TGCAGCGTTGAAGCGTTGAAACCCGACAGGACGGATAGCAATCAGCCCCAGCATTTT.